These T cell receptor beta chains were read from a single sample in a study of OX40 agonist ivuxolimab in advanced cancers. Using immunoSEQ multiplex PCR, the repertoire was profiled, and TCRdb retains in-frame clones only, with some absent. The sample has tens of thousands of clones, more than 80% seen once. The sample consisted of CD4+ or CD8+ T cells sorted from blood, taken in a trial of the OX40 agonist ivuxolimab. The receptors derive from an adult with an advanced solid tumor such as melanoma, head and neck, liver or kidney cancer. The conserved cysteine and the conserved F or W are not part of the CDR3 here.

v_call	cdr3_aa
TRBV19	ASSSQNYQPQH
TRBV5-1	ASSLEDYEQF
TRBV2	ASSPAGAGELF
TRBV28	ASSLGGAETGELF
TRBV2	ASSYSNEQF
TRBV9	ASSVRNAGLAADTQY
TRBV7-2	ASSFTSGDWGGELF
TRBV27	ASSPWRNTGELF
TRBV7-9	ASSLSDRVGEQY
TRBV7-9	ASSLPGAGRETQY
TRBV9	ASSVGGSGTDTQY
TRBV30	AWSPGTSGAPEY
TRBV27	ASNLMGLAGGLSAQY
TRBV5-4	ASSSGAANYGYT
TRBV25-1	ASSDQALKREQF
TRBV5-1	ASSPGTSGRRGTGELF
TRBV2	ASTGAHSNQPQH
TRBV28	ASLRGDRQETQY
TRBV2	ASRKEAGVTGANVLT
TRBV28	ASSFSNEQF
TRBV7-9	ASSLWSQQGAGGYT
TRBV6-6	ASSDGLAVSEQY
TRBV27	ASSPLGRTGELF
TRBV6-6	ASSKGHSLGGELF
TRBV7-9	ASSSAGPYEQY
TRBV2	AKGTSGSGTGELF
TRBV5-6	ASSWRDAREKLF
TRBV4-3	ASSRRSGGRAADEQF
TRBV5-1	ASSLNGQGNTDTQY
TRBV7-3	ASSLIAGGPHEQY
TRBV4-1	ASSQEGAQGQYYGYT
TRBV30	AWSVLDGRIAF
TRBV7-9	ASLPGLGLAGSETQY
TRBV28	ASMGSGSDVGELF
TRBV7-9	ASNRDRGDEKLF
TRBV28	ASSLWGSGEYEQY
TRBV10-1	ASSGGNRNEQF
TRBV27	ASGSYWEQY
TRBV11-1	ASSLGQGNYGYT
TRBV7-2	ASSFAPRGRTYNEQF